A selection of T cell receptor beta chains follows, all from one sample in a study of cytomegalovirus exposure and HLA in healthy donors. Here immunoSEQ multiplex PCR was the method, and the copy in TCRdb shows in-frame clones only, minus some. The sample shows over 150,000 clones, approximately 84% of them seen only once. The sequenced material came from PBMCs. These receptors were taken from a man younger than 35 in good health and CMV-seronegative. The CDR3 runs from the conserved cysteine through the conserved F or W. Each record gives: CDR3 DNA, CDR3 protein, V gene, D gene, clone size, J gene. D genes are given only for firm matches. Clone sizes are given selectively: once, few, many, or a class where the clone is expanded.

CDR3nt: TGTGCCAGCAGTTTATGGGCAGGACTACAAGAGACCCAGTACTTC
CDR3aa: CASSLWAGLQETQYF
v_gene: TRBV27
d_gene: -
abundance: once
j_gene: TRBJ2-5

CDR3nt: TGCGCCAGCAGCCTTGTGACAGGGGACGAGCAGTACTTC
CDR3aa: CASSLVTGDEQYF
v_gene: TRBV5-1
d_gene: TRBD1
abundance: -
j_gene: TRBJ2-7

CDR3nt: TGTGCCAGCACCAGGGAGGGACAGGGGAAAAACATTCAGTACTTC
CDR3aa: CASTREGQGKNIQYF
v_gene: TRBV5-6
d_gene: TRBD1
abundance: many
j_gene: TRBJ2-4

CDR3nt: TGTGCCAGCAGTTTAATCTCTCCAGAGACCCAGTACTTC
CDR3aa: CASSLISPETQYF
v_gene: TRBV28
d_gene: -
abundance: -
j_gene: TRBJ2-5

CDR3nt: TGTGCCAGCACCCTCACCGGGGAGCTGTTTTTT
CDR3aa: CASTLTGELFF
v_gene: TRBV7-3
d_gene: -
abundance: -
j_gene: TRBJ2-2

CDR3nt: TGTGCCAGCAGATCCGGCGGGGGGAGTTACGAGCAGTACTTC
CDR3aa: CASRSGGGSYEQYF
v_gene: TRBV5-5
d_gene: TRBD2
abundance: -
j_gene: TRBJ2-7

CDR3nt: TGTGCCAGCAGCTTAAGAGGGGGCTCCTACGAGCAGTACTTC
CDR3aa: CASSLRGGSYEQYF
v_gene: TRBV7-6
d_gene: -
abundance: -
j_gene: TRBJ2-7

CDR3nt: TGTGCCAGCAGTTACCGAGCGGGGGGGCCCACAGATACGCAGTATTTT
CDR3aa: CASSYRAGGPTDTQYF
v_gene: TRBV6-5
d_gene: TRBD2
abundance: -
j_gene: TRBJ2-3

CDR3nt: TGTGCCAGCTCACAAGGACACTCTGGAAACACCATATATTTT
CDR3aa: CASSQGHSGNTIYF
v_gene: TRBV18
d_gene: -
abundance: -
j_gene: TRBJ1-3

CDR3nt: TGCAGCGCTGGAGGTTTGACGGGTTTCTCCTTAAGGGATACGCAGTATTTT
CDR3aa: CSAGGLTGFSLRDTQYF
v_gene: TRBV29-1
d_gene: -
abundance: -
j_gene: TRBJ2-3

CDR3nt: TGCGCCAGCAGCTTAATAGGGGGATCGGGTCAGCCCCAGCATTTT
CDR3aa: CASSLIGGSGQPQHF
v_gene: TRBV7-2
d_gene: -
abundance: -
j_gene: TRBJ1-5

CDR3nt: TGTGCCAGCAGCTTAGCGACTTTAGCGGGGGGGAACCAGTACTTC
CDR3aa: CASSLATLAGGNQYF
v_gene: TRBV7-2
d_gene: TRBD2
abundance: once
j_gene: TRBJ2-5

CDR3nt: TGCGCCAGCCCAGAACTAGAGTCCTACGAGCAGTACTTC
CDR3aa: CASPELESYEQYF
v_gene: TRBV10-1
d_gene: -
abundance: -
j_gene: TRBJ2-7

CDR3nt: TGTGCCAGCAGCCAAGCGGAGTCCCTAGCTGGCACCGGGGAGCTGTTTTTT
CDR3aa: CASSQAESLAGTGELFF
v_gene: TRBV4-2
d_gene: -
abundance: -
j_gene: TRBJ2-2

CDR3nt: TGTGCCAGCAGCTGGACTGGGATGGATACGCAGTATTTT
CDR3aa: CASSWTGMDTQYF
v_gene: TRBV11-2
d_gene: -
abundance: -
j_gene: TRBJ2-3

CDR3nt: TGCGCCAGCAGTCGGGAGGGGGAACGAACTGAAGCTTTCTTT
CDR3aa: CASSREGERTEAFF
v_gene: TRBV5-1
d_gene: -
abundance: -
j_gene: TRBJ1-1

CDR3nt: TGTGCCAGCAGCCTAACCGGGACAGGGGGCTACGAGCAGTACTTC
CDR3aa: CASSLTGTGGYEQYF
v_gene: TRBV7-3
d_gene: TRBD1
abundance: -
j_gene: TRBJ2-7

CDR3nt: TGTGCCAGCAGTCGACAGGGACTAGGATATACGCAGTATTTT
CDR3aa: CASSRQGLGYTQYF
v_gene: TRBV9
d_gene: -
abundance: -
j_gene: TRBJ2-3

CDR3nt: TGTGCCAGCAGCCGTCGGACCCGCGGGGCAGAGACCCAGTACTTC
CDR3aa: CASSRRTRGAETQYF
v_gene: TRBV7-2
d_gene: -
abundance: -
j_gene: TRBJ2-5

CDR3nt: TGTGCCAGCAACCAGTTCACTGGAAACACCATATATTTT
CDR3aa: CASNQFTGNTIYF
v_gene: TRBV7-9
d_gene: -
abundance: few
j_gene: TRBJ1-3

CDR3nt: TGTGCCACCAGCAGGGACAACTACGAGCAGTACTTC
CDR3aa: CATSRDNYEQYF
v_gene: TRBV15
d_gene: -
abundance: -
j_gene: TRBJ2-7

CDR3nt: TGCGCCAGCAGCTTGGTCCAGGGAAATACCGGGGAGCTGTTTTTT
CDR3aa: CASSLVQGNTGELFF
v_gene: TRBV5-1
d_gene: -
abundance: once
j_gene: TRBJ2-2

CDR3nt: TGTGCCAGCAGACGAACCGTCAGGAGGGTGGAGCCCACTGAAGCTTTCTTT
CDR3aa: CASRRTVRRVEPTEAFF
v_gene: TRBV27
d_gene: -
abundance: once
j_gene: TRBJ1-1

CDR3nt: TGTGCCAGCAGCTTAGTGCAGGGGGCTGAAGCTTTCTTT
CDR3aa: CASSLVQGAEAFF
v_gene: TRBV11-3
d_gene: TRBD1
abundance: -
j_gene: TRBJ1-1

CDR3nt: TGTGCCAGCAGTTCGCCATCTAGCGAGAGAAAGTTCTTC
CDR3aa: CASSSPSSERKFF
v_gene: TRBV6-6
d_gene: -
abundance: -
j_gene: TRBJ2-1

CDR3nt: TGTTCCAGCAGCTTTGGCGGGTCCCCCTACGAGCAGTACTTC
CDR3aa: CSSSFGGSPYEQYF
v_gene: TRBV7-9
d_gene: -
abundance: -
j_gene: TRBJ2-7

CDR3nt: TGTGCCAGCAGCCGTGACAGGGGTACTGAAGCTTTCTTT
CDR3aa: CASSRDRGTEAFF
v_gene: TRBV2
d_gene: TRBD1
abundance: few
j_gene: TRBJ1-1

CDR3nt: TGCGCCAGCAGCTTAAGGTCTAGCGGGAGTCGGACAGATACGCAGTATTTT
CDR3aa: CASSLRSSGSRTDTQYF
v_gene: TRBV5-1
d_gene: TRBD2
abundance: -
j_gene: TRBJ2-3

CDR3nt: TGCGCCAGCAGCCTAACCCGACAGGGGGCTACCGGGGAGCTGTTTTTT
CDR3aa: CASSLTRQGATGELFF
v_gene: TRBV10-2
d_gene: TRBD1
abundance: -
j_gene: TRBJ2-2

CDR3nt: TGTGCCAGCAGTGAGGTAGTTCTAGCAGATACGCAGTATTTT
CDR3aa: CASSEVVLADTQYF
v_gene: TRBV2
d_gene: -
abundance: -
j_gene: TRBJ2-3

CDR3nt: TGCGCCAGCAGACCGGGACAGGTGAACACTGAAGCTTTCTTT
CDR3aa: CASRPGQVNTEAFF
v_gene: TRBV5-1
d_gene: TRBD1
abundance: -
j_gene: TRBJ1-1

CDR3nt: TGTGCCAGCAGCGTGGAGGACCCCACAGATACGCAGTATTTT
CDR3aa: CASSVEDPTDTQYF
v_gene: TRBV14
d_gene: -
abundance: -
j_gene: TRBJ2-3

CDR3nt: TGTGCCACCAGCAGAGGAAGGCAGGGGGCTGGTTCAGATACGCAGTATTTT
CDR3aa: CATSRGRQGAGSDTQYF
v_gene: TRBV15
d_gene: TRBD1
abundance: -
j_gene: TRBJ2-3

CDR3nt: TGCGCCAGCAGCCAATCGGGAGGCAATCAGCCCCAGCATTTT
CDR3aa: CASSQSGGNQPQHF
v_gene: TRBV4-1
d_gene: -
abundance: -
j_gene: TRBJ1-5

CDR3nt: TGTGCCAGCAGTGGACTAGCGGGGGGAAGCTACGAGCAGTACTTC
CDR3aa: CASSGLAGGSYEQYF
v_gene: TRBV6-1
d_gene: TRBD2
abundance: -
j_gene: TRBJ2-7

CDR3nt: TGTGCCAGCAGTGCCACCGACAGGGGGAACACTGAAGCTTTCTTT
CDR3aa: CASSATDRGNTEAFF
v_gene: TRBV6-5
d_gene: TRBD1
abundance: -
j_gene: TRBJ1-1

CDR3nt: TGCGCCAGCAGCTTGGTAGGGGGCCTTAAATCCTACGAGCAGTACTTC
CDR3aa: CASSLVGGLKSYEQYF
v_gene: TRBV5-1
d_gene: TRBD1
abundance: -
j_gene: TRBJ2-7

CDR3nt: TGTGCCAGCAGCCCTCGTTTGTTCAGGGGTGGGACCGGGGAGCTGTTTTTT
CDR3aa: CASSPRLFRGGTGELFF
v_gene: TRBV9
d_gene: -
abundance: once
j_gene: TRBJ2-2

CDR3nt: TGCGCCAGCAGCTTTCTAGCGGGGGGCCTCAAGGGCACAGATACGCAGTATTTT
CDR3aa: CASSFLAGGLKGTDTQYF
v_gene: TRBV5-1
d_gene: TRBD2
abundance: -
j_gene: TRBJ2-3

CDR3nt: TGTGCCAGCAGCTTTATACCGGGACAGGACCCTCATGGCTACACCTTC
CDR3aa: CASSFIPGQDPHGYTF
v_gene: TRBV7-6
d_gene: TRBD1
abundance: -
j_gene: TRBJ1-2

CDR3nt: TGCAGTGCTGGGAGTCATCAGCCCCAGCATTTT
CDR3aa: CSAGSHQPQHF
v_gene: TRBV20-1
d_gene: -
abundance: -
j_gene: TRBJ1-5

CDR3nt: TGTGCCAGTATGTTCGGTTCTTATGGCTACACCTTC
CDR3aa: CASMFGSYGYTF
v_gene: TRBV19
d_gene: -
abundance: -
j_gene: TRBJ1-2

CDR3nt: TGCGCCAGCAGCCCTACGGGATTCAAAGAGACCCAGTACTTC
CDR3aa: CASSPTGFKETQYF
v_gene: TRBV5-1
d_gene: -
abundance: once
j_gene: TRBJ2-5

CDR3nt: TGCGCCAGCAGCTTGGTCGAGCGGGAGAGAGAGACCCAGTACTTC
CDR3aa: CASSLVERERETQYF
v_gene: TRBV5-1
d_gene: TRBD2
abundance: -
j_gene: TRBJ2-5

CDR3nt: TGTGCCAGCAGTTTTCTGGACATATACTATGGCTACACCTTC
CDR3aa: CASSFLDIYYGYTF
v_gene: TRBV28
d_gene: -
abundance: -
j_gene: TRBJ1-2

CDR3nt: TGTGCCAGTGAAGCGGGAACCTATGGCTACACCTTC
CDR3aa: CASEAGTYGYTF
v_gene: TRBV6-1
d_gene: -
abundance: -
j_gene: TRBJ1-2

CDR3nt: TGTGCCAGCAGCCCCGGGACTAGCGGGGGTAATGAGCAGTTCTTC
CDR3aa: CASSPGTSGGNEQFF
v_gene: TRBV6-1
d_gene: TRBD2
abundance: -
j_gene: TRBJ2-1

CDR3nt: TGCGCCAGCAGTGGACGGGGGAGGACTGAAGCTTTCTTT
CDR3aa: CASSGRGRTEAFF
v_gene: TRBV10-1
d_gene: -
abundance: -
j_gene: TRBJ1-1

CDR3nt: TGTGCCAGCACCCCTTTTGGGGGGGGGTATGGCTACACCTTC
CDR3aa: CASTPFGGGYGYTF
v_gene: TRBV7-2
d_gene: -
abundance: -
j_gene: TRBJ1-2

CDR3nt: TGTGCCAGCAGCCAAAGCGCTGTGTACAATGAGCAGTTCTTC
CDR3aa: CASSQSAVYNEQFF
v_gene: TRBV7-2
d_gene: -
abundance: -
j_gene: TRBJ2-1

CDR3nt: TGTGCCAGCAGTCACCACAGGGGGCGGAGGGAGCTGTTTTTT
CDR3aa: CASSHHRGRRELFF
v_gene: TRBV28
d_gene: TRBD1
abundance: -
j_gene: TRBJ2-2

CDR3nt: TGCGCCAGCAGCTATCGACTAGCGGGGGGAGGAGATACGCAGTATTTT
CDR3aa: CASSYRLAGGGDTQYF
v_gene: TRBV5-1
d_gene: TRBD2
abundance: -
j_gene: TRBJ2-3

CDR3nt: TGTGCCAGCAGTTTAACGGGTAATGGGGCCAACGTCCTGACTTTC
CDR3aa: CASSLTGNGANVLTF
v_gene: TRBV27
d_gene: -
abundance: -
j_gene: TRBJ2-6

CDR3nt: TGTGCCAGCAGTCGATGGACAGGGACGTACGAGCAGTACTTC
CDR3aa: CASSRWTGTYEQYF
v_gene: TRBV27
d_gene: TRBD1
abundance: -
j_gene: TRBJ2-7

CDR3nt: TGTGCCATCGGAGCAGACACTGAAGCTTTCTTT
CDR3aa: CAIGADTEAFF
v_gene: TRBV10-3
d_gene: -
abundance: -
j_gene: TRBJ1-1

CDR3nt: TGTGCCAGCAGCTCGACACGTTTTCCACCCCTCCACTTT
CDR3aa: CASSSTRFPPLHF
v_gene: TRBV11-2
d_gene: -
abundance: -
j_gene: TRBJ1-6

CDR3nt: TGCGCCAGCAGCCAAACGTTTTTGTCGGATCAGCCCCAGCATTTT
CDR3aa: CASSQTFLSDQPQHF
v_gene: TRBV4-1
d_gene: -
abundance: -
j_gene: TRBJ1-5

CDR3nt: TGTGCCAGCAGGGAGGCGGGAGGAGGGACCTACGAGCAGTACTTC
CDR3aa: CASREAGGGTYEQYF
v_gene: TRBV6-1
d_gene: TRBD2
abundance: -
j_gene: TRBJ2-7

CDR3nt: TGTGCCAGTAGTATAGCTAGCAGGAGCTCCTACAATGAGCAGTTCTTC
CDR3aa: CASSIASRSSYNEQFF
v_gene: TRBV19
d_gene: -
abundance: few
j_gene: TRBJ2-1